Reported below is one T cell receptor beta chain. Measured with immunoSEQ multiplex PCR; TCRdb has only the in-frame clones, and not every one. The sample lists some 580,000 clones, 95% to 98% occurring once. Trimming left V 5 bases short and J 4 bases short, with 11 bases between. The germline CDR1 and CDR2 sequences are SQVTM and ANQGSEA. CDR3 length: 12 residues. This specimen comes from a study of shared clonotypes between healthy human individuals. Naive CD8 isolation took CD45RO-negative cells positively selected for CCR7 and excluded terminally differentiated effector memory CD45RA+ cells. V and J are TRBV29-1 and TRBJ1-1; the D is unclear. The clonotype originates from a man aged 30 to 45 in good health. Sequenced material: naive CD8+ T cells sorted from blood. The CDR3 is CSVRLAGTEAFF. The CDR3 DNA reads TGCAGCGTTCGATTGGCGGGCACTGAAGCTTTCTTT.